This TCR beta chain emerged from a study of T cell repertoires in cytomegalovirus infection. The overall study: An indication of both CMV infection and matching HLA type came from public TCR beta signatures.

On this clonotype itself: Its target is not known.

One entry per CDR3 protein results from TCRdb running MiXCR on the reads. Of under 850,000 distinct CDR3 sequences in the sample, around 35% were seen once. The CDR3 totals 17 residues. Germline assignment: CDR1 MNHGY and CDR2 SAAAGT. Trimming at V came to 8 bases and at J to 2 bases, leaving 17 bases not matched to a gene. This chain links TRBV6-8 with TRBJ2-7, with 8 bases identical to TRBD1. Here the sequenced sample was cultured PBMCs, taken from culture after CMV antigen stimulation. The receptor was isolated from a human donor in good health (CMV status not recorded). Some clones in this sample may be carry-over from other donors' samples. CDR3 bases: TGTGCCAGCCCCCCGGACAGGGTGATCCGCGACACCTACGAGCAGTACTTC. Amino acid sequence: CASPPDRVIRDTYEQYF.